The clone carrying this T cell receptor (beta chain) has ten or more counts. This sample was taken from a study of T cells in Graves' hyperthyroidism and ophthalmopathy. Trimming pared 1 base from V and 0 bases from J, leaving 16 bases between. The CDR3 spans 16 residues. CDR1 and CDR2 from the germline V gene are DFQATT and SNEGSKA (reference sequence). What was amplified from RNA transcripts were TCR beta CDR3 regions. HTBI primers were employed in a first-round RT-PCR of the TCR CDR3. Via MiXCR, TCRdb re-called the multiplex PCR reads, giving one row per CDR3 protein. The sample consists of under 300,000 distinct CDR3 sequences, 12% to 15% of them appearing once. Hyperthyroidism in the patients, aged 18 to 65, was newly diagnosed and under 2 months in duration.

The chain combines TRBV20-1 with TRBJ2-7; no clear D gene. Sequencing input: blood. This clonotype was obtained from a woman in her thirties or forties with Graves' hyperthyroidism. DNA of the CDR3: TGCAGTGCTAGAGTACTCGGAGCGTTTTCCTCCTACGAGCAGTACTTC. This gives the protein CSARVLGAFSSYEQYF.